The entry below gives a single T cell receptor (beta chain) sequence along with its context. Trimming shortened V by 0 bases and J by 7 bases, and 27 bases separated the two germline ends. Germline lookup yields CDR1 SNHLY and CDR2 FYNNEI. This CDR3 spans 19 amino acids. Assay used: immunoSEQ multiplex PCR; TCRdb lists only in-frame clones, some missing. Of about 280,000 clones listed, approximately 90% were seen once; the top ten hold about 6.1%. The data originate from a study of blood T cell repertoires in COVID-19. Sequencing used PBMCs or T cells enriched from blood (not recorded which). The chain joins TRBV2 to TRBJ1-1; D unresolved. The receptor's source is a woman in her forties who had recovered from COVID-19. In DNA, the CDR3 is TGTGCCAGCAGTGAAGCGCTCCCCCGCCCTCAGGCCCCGGGGTTTGAAGCTTTCTTT. Protein sequence: CASSEALPRPQAPGFEAFF.